A selection of T cell receptor beta chains follows, all from one sample in a study of blood T cell repertoires in COVID-19. Profiling relied on immunoSEQ multiplex PCR, and the TCRdb table lists in-frame clones only, not all of them. Of 160,000 or so clones listed, about 87% are singletons. The sample taken for sequencing was peripheral blood. The receptors were gathered from a woman aged 60-75 years who had recovered from COVID-19. Both conserved end residues are part of each CDR3. Fields, in order: D gene, clone size, J gene, V gene, CDR3 DNA, CDR3 protein. D genes are given only for firm matches. Part of the rows lack a size; the others show once, few, many or a class for expanded clones.

.,.,TRBJ2-1,TRBV28,TGTGCCAGCACCCGAGGGGGTCTTAACAATGAGCAGTTCTTC,CASTRGGLNNEQFF
TRBD2,.,TRBJ2-5,TRBV3-1/TRBV3-2,TGTGCCAGCAGCTCTCGGGGGGGCCAAGAGACCCAGTACTTC,CASSSRGGQETQYF
.,once,TRBJ1-1,TRBV4-1,TGCGCCAGCAGCCAAGGAGGGGCGGGAGAAACTGAAGCTTTCTTT,CASSQGGAGETEAFF
.,.,TRBJ1-2,TRBV2,TGTGCCAGCAGTGCGGACAGCAACTATGGCTACACCTTC,CASSADSNYGYTF
.,.,TRBJ2-3,TRBV7-9,TGTGCCAGCAGCCCGGGGGGCCTATGGGCAGATACGCAGTATTTT,CASSPGGLWADTQYF
.,.,TRBJ1-3,TRBV10-2,TGCGCCAGCAGTGAGTCGAGGGCAGGCCCCTCTGGAAACACCATATATTTT,CASSESRAGPSGNTIYF
TRBD2,once,TRBJ2-3,TRBV6-2/TRBV6-3,TGTGCCAGCAGCGGGAGCGGGGCACCCCCAGATACGCAGTATTTT,CASSGSGAPPDTQYF
.,.,TRBJ1-2,TRBV4-2,TGTGCCGCGGGGAGTAACTATGGCTACACCTTC,CAAGSNYGYTF
TRBD1,.,TRBJ1-1,TRBV4-1,TGCGCCAGCAGCCAAGGCCCCGTGGGGCCGACAGGGCGGGCTGAAGCTTTCTTT,CASSQGPVGPTGRAEAFF
.,once,TRBJ2-3,TRBV14,TGTGCCAGCAGCCACCTGGACAGTATGTATACGCAGTATTTT,CASSHLDSMYTQYF
.,.,TRBJ1-4,TRBV27,TGTGCCAGCAGCCGTTATGGTTCGGGGGAAAAACTGTTTTTT,CASSRYGSGEKLFF
.,.,TRBJ1-1,TRBV30,TGTGCCTGGAGGCAGGCTGGGAACACTGAAGCTTTCTTT,CAWRQAGNTEAFF
.,.,TRBJ2-2,TRBV29-1,TGCAGCGTTGAGACCCAGGCGGGCACCGGGGAGCTGTTTTTT,CSVETQAGTGELFF
TRBD2,once,TRBJ2-4,TRBV5-1,TGCGCCAGCAGCTTGGGAGGACTAGCGGCCCCCGAAAACATTCAGTACTTC,CASSLGGLAAPENIQYF
.,.,TRBJ1-6,TRBV18,TGTGCCAGCTCACCAGCGGAGAATTCACCCCTCCACTTT,CASSPAENSPLHF
TRBD1,.,TRBJ1-6,TRBV3-1/TRBV3-2,TGTGCCAGCAGCCAGGGACAGGCTGGGACCCGGCCACCCCTCCACTTT,CASSQGQAGTRPPLHF
.,few,TRBJ1-4,TRBV30,TGTGCCTGGAGTGGGCAGGGGTATTCAACTAATGAAAAACTGTTTTTT,CAWSGQGYSTNEKLFF
TRBD2,few,TRBJ2-2,TRBV11-1,TGTGCCACCCCTCTAGCGGGGGCCTTGAACACCGGGGAGCTGTTTTTT,CATPLAGALNTGELFF
.,.,TRBJ1-4,TRBV5-1,TGCGCCAGCAGCACGGGGGTTAATGAAAAACTGTTTTTT,CASSTGVNEKLFF
TRBD2,.,TRBJ2-3,TRBV3-1/TRBV3-2,TGTGCCAGCAGCCCCGGACTAGCGGGGGCCCCTAATACGCAGTATTTT,CASSPGLAGAPNTQYF
TRBD1,.,TRBJ2-3,TRBV20-1,TGCAGTGCTAGTGGGACAGGGATTTCAGATACGCAGTATTTT,CSASGTGISDTQYF
.,.,TRBJ1-6,TRBV6-4,TGTGCCAGCAGGACAAATTCACCCCTCCACTTT,CASRTNSPLHF
.,.,TRBJ2-7,TRBV6-5,TGTGCCAGCAGTTATAACGGAGGCTCCTACGAGCAGTACTTC,CASSYNGGSYEQYF
TRBD1,.,TRBJ1-6,TRBV7-9,TGTGCCAGCAGCTCCGGGACAGCTATTACTCCCCTCCACTTT,CASSSGTAITPLHF
TRBD1,.,TRBJ2-2,TRBV11-2,TGTGCCAGCAGCCCTACTCCACAGGGGGGGAACACCGGGGAGCTGTTTTTT,CASSPTPQGGNTGELFF
.,once,TRBJ1-1,TRBV3-1/TRBV3-2,TGTGCCAGCAGCCAACCCATGAACACTGAAGCTTTCTTT,CASSQPMNTEAFF
.,.,TRBJ1-1,TRBV10-3,TGTGCCATCAGCCCTTACAGCACTGAAGCTTTCTTT,CAISPYSTEAFF
TRBD2,.,TRBJ2-2,TRBV4-1,TGCGCCAGCAGCCAACCTAGAACGGGGGGGCCCGCCGGGGAGCTGTTTTTT,CASSQPRTGGPAGELFF
TRBD2,.,TRBJ2-3,TRBV7-9,TGTGCCAGCAGCTTAGGTCTAGCGGGGGATCTCAGCACAGATACGCAGTATTTT,CASSLGLAGDLSTDTQYF
TRBD1,.,TRBJ1-3,TRBV7-3,TGTGCCAGCAGCAGGAACAGGGGGCCTGGAAACACCATATATTTT,CASSRNRGPGNTIYF
TRBD2,.,TRBJ2-5,TRBV11-2,TGTGCCAGCAGCTTAGCCCGGGGACTAGCGGGGGGACAAGAGACCCAGTACTTC,CASSLARGLAGGQETQYF
.,.,TRBJ2-7,TRBV28,TGTGCCAGCAGTTCACCCTACAGGTACTCCTACGAGCAGTACTTC,CASSSPYRYSYEQYF
.,.,TRBJ1-1,TRBV5-5,TGTGCCAGCAGCTTGGGGGACACGATGAACACTGAAGCTTTCTTT,CASSLGDTMNTEAFF
.,once,TRBJ1-5,TRBV3-1/TRBV3-2,TGTGCCAGCAGCCAAGGAGGTATGAGCAATCAGCCCCAGCATTTT,CASSQGGMSNQPQHF
TRBD2,.,TRBJ2-3,TRBV5-1,TGCGCCAGCAGCTCGGGGACTAGCGGGCATAGCACAGATACGCAGTATTTT,CASSSGTSGHSTDTQYF
.,.,TRBJ1-5,TRBV19,TGTGCCAGTAGTATACCGGGAGCGTATCAGCCCCAGCATTTT,CASSIPGAYQPQHF
TRBD1,.,TRBJ1-1,TRBV2,TGTGCCAGCAGGGGAGAGGGGGACAGTGAAGCTTTCTTT,CASRGEGDSEAFF
.,.,TRBJ1-6,TRBV19,TGTGCCAGTAGTATATTCGTGCCGGGACTGGCGGTCTCCTATAATTCACCCCTCCACTTT,CASSIFVPGLAVSYNSPLHF
.,.,TRBJ2-2,TRBV6-2/TRBV6-3,TGTGCCAGCAGCCCACCTCCCCTATACACCGGGGAGCTGTTTTTT,CASSPPPLYTGELFF
.,.,TRBJ1-2,TRBV30,TGTGCCTGGAGTGTACAGCCCGAGGGCTACACCTTC,CAWSVQPEGYTF
.,.,TRBJ2-3,TRBV28,TGTGCCAGCAGTGGCAATCTCGGGGGTAGCACAGATACGCAGTATTTT,CASSGNLGGSTDTQYF
TRBD2,.,TRBJ2-3,TRBV11-2,TGTGCCAGCAGCCCCCGACTAGCGGGGGGGGAAAGGGCAGATACGCAGTATTTT,CASSPRLAGGERADTQYF
.,.,TRBJ2-7,TRBV29-1,TGCAGCGTTGAGAACAGTGCCTACGAGCAGTACTTC,CSVENSAYEQYF
.,.,TRBJ1-2,TRBV14,TGTGCCAGCAGCCAAGTACTATGGCGGGGTAGATCGGGAGGCTACACCTTC,CASSQVLWRGRSGGYTF
.,.,TRBJ2-2,TRBV7-6,TGTGCCAGCAGCTTAGCGGGGTGGACTGCGAACACCGGGGAGCTGTTTTTT,CASSLAGWTANTGELFF
TRBD1,.,TRBJ2-2,TRBV5-1,TGCGCCAGCAGCCAGGACAGGCCGAACACCGGGGAGCTGTTTTTT,CASSQDRPNTGELFF
.,once,TRBJ1-2,TRBV27,TGTGCCAGCAGTTTTCGAACTCCTCAGGGAAAGGGCTATGGCTACACCTTC,CASSFRTPQGKGYGYTF
.,few,TRBJ1-5,TRBV19,TGTGCCAGTAGCGAATTGGGGGCCGTCGGCAATCAGCCCCAGCATTTT,CASSELGAVGNQPQHF
.,.,TRBJ2-5,TRBV10-3,TGTGCCATCAGTGACCTTACAGGACAAGAGACCCAGTACTTC,CAISDLTGQETQYF
TRBD1,.,TRBJ1-4,TRBV27,TGTGCCAGCAGTCCCTATGCTGTCAGGGGGGCGGATGAAAAACTGTTTTTT,CASSPYAVRGADEKLFF
TRBD1,.,TRBJ2-7,TRBV2,TGTGCCGGCGGGGGACAGGGGTACGAGCAGTACTTC,CAGGGQGYEQYF
TRBD1,.,TRBJ1-2,TRBV28,TGTGCCAGCAGTTCGAACGCCGGGACAGTTAACTATGGCTACACCTTC,CASSSNAGTVNYGYTF
.,.,TRBJ1-1,TRBV11-2,TGTGCCAGCAGCTTAGAACTAAGGAACACTGAAGCTTTCTTT,CASSLELRNTEAFF